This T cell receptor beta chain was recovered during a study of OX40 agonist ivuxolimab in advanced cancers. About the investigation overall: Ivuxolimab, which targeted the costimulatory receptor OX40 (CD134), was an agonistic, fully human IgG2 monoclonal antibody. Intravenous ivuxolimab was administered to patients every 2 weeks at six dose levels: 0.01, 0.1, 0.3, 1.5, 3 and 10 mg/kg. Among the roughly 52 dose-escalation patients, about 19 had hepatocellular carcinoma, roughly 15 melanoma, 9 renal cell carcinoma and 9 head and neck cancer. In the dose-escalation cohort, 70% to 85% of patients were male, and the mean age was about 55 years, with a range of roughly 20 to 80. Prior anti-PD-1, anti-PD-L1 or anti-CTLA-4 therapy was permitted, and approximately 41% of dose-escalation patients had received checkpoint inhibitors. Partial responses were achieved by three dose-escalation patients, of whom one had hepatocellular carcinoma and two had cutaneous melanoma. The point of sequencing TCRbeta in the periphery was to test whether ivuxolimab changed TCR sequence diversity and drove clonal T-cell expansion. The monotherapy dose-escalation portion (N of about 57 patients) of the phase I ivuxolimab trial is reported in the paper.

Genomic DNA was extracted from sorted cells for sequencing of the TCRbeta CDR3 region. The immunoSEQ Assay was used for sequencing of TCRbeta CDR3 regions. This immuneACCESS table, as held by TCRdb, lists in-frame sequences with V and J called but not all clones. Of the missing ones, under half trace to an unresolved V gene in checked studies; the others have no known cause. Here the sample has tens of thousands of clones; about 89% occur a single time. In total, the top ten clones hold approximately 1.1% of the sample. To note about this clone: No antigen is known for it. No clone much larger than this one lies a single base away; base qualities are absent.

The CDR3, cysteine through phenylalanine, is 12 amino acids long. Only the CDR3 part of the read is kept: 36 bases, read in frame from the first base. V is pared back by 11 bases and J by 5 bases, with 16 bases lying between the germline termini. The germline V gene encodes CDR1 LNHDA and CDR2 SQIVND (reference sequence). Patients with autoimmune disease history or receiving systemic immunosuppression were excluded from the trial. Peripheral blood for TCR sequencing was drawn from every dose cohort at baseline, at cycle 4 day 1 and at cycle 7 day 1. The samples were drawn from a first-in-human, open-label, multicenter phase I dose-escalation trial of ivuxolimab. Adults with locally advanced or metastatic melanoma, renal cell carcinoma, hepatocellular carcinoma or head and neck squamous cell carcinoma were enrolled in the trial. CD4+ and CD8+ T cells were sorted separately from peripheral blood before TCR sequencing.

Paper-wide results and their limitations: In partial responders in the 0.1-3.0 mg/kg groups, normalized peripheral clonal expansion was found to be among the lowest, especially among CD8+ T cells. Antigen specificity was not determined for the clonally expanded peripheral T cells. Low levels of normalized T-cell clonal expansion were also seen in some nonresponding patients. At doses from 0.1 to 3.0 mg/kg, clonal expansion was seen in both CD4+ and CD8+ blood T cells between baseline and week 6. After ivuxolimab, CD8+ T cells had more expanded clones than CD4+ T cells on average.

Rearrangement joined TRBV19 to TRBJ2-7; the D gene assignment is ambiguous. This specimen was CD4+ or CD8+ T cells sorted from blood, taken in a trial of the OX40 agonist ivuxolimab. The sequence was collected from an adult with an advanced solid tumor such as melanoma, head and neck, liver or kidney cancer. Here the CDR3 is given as CAPPPRTNEQYF. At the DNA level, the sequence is TGTGCCCCGCCCCCCCGTACTAACGAGCAGTACTTC.